These 7 T cell receptor beta chains came from one sample sequenced in a study of T cells after yellow fever vaccination. Via MiXCR, TCRdb re-called the 5' RACE reads, giving one row per CDR3 protein. The sample comprises around 53,000 distinct CDR3 sequences, more than 6.5% of which are singletons, and around 24% rests with the top ten. The sequencing here drew on CD8+ T cells not binding an NS4B(214-222) dextramer, sorted from PBMCs, taken more than 40 days after the first yellow fever vaccination. The receptors derive from a man in his late teens or twenties who received the YFV17D yellow fever vaccine.

The gene calls are TRBV20-1 and TRBJ2-7; the D gene is possibly TRBD2 (5 bases). Trimming removed 0 bases at V and 6 bases at J, with 12 bases between. The CDR3 sequence is 13 residues long. Germline-derived CDR1 and CDR2 are DFQATT and SNEGSKA (reference sequence). CDR3 nucleotides: TGCAGTGCTAGAGATGTTAGCCGGGGCGAGCAGTACGTC. This translates into CSARDVSRGEQYV.

This clonotype occurred many times. The rearrangement links TRBV6-4 to TRBJ2-2; D is ambiguous. This CDR3 has 13 residues. CDR1 and CDR2 (germline): MRHNA, SNTAGT. The V end lost 0 bases, the J end lost 6 bases, and 5 bases lay between the germline ends. CDR3 residues: CASSDSVPGELFF. CDR3 DNA sequence: TGTGCCAGCAGTGACTCAGTTCCCGGGGAGCTGTTTTTT.

This clonotype was seen at least ten times. The chain joins TRBV4-1 to TRBJ2-3; D gene unclear. The CDR3 spans 14 residues. V lost 4 bases, J lost 2 bases, and 10 bases lay in between. Per the germline V gene, CDR1 is MGHRA and CDR2 is YSYEKL. The DNA for the CDR3 is TGCGCCAGCAGCCCTGCCGACCTCACAGATACGCAGTATTTT. Translated: CASSPADLTDTQYF.

V gene TRBV21-1 combines with J gene TRBJ2-6. TRBV21-1 corresponds to a pseudogene. The CDR3 is 19 amino acids. The CDR3 DNA is TGTGCCAGCAGCAAAGGTTACGACACGGCAAACGCTGGGGCCAACGTCCTGACTTTC. Translation gives CASSKGYDTANAGANVLTF.

Points on this clonotype: This clone may be a read error of a much larger clone one base away. The chain carries TRBV2 and TRBJ2-5; weak D call: TRBD2 (5 bases). V was clipped by 8 bases and J by 5 bases, with 15 bases between them. The CDR3 is 13 residues long. Germline V lookup: CDR1 SNHLY, CDR2 FYNNEI. The CDR3 loop reads CASELEVPETQYF. The CDR3 bases are TGTGCCAGCGAACTGGAGGTTCCGGAGACCCAGTACTTC.

This clonotype was counted ten times or more. This rearrangement joins TRBV15 to TRBJ1-4; no clear D gene. V lost 0 bases and J 5 bases, leaving 10 bases between the germline ends. Per the germline V gene, CDR1 is LNHNV and CDR2 is YYDKDF (reference sequence). The CDR3 sequence is 15 residues long. The CDR3 sequence: CATSREGGLNEKLFF. DNA for the CDR3: TGTGCCACCAGCAGAGAGGGCGGACTGAATGAAAAACTGTTTTTT. The variable domain in full, completed from reference TRBV15 and TRBJ1-4, reads DAMVIQNPRYQVTQFGKPVTLSCSQTLNHNVMYWYQQKSSQAPKLLFHYYDKDFNNEADTPDNFQSRRPNTSFCFLDIRSPGLGDTAMYLCATSREGGLNEKLFFGSGTQLSVL.

This clonotype was seen a few times. V and J are TRBV7-3 and TRBJ2-2; 7 bases are a match to TRBD1. CDR1 and CDR2 from the germline V gene are SGHTA and FQGTGA. The CDR3 sequence is 16 residues long. V shed 1 base and J 0 bases; nucleotides not matched to a gene: 2. CDR3 coding DNA: TGTGCCAGCAGCTTAAGACAGGGTCCGAACACCGGGGAGCTGTTTTTT. The encoded protein is CASSLRQGPNTGELFF.